The 30 T cell receptor beta chains presented below share a single source sample, sequenced in a study of radiotherapy plus CTLA-4 blockade in lung cancer. The protocol was immunoSEQ multiplex PCR, while the TCRdb copy is restricted to in-frame clones and leaves out a portion. The sample lists approximately 70,000 clones; roughly 76% were seen once. The sample here was peripheral blood, taken from a patient treated with radiotherapy plus ipilimumab. The source of these receptors is a human donor with non-small cell lung cancer whose response to radiotherapy plus ipilimumab could not be evaluated. Some clones in this sample may be carry-over from other donors' samples.

This clone turned up a few times. Here the CDR3 reads CSVFEGRGGNTGELFF. The DNA for the CDR3 is TGCAGCGTTTTCGAGGGGCGGGGGGGCAACACCGGGGAGCTGTTTTTT. The rearrangement uses TRBV29-1 and TRBJ2-2; 9 nucleotides line up with TRBD2. CDR1 and CDR2 (germline): SQVTM, ANQGSEA. Germline trimming cut 5 bases from V and 2 bases from J; bases unmatched to any gene: 9. The CDR3 runs to 16 residues.

This rearrangement joins TRBV19 to TRBJ1-3; 7 nucleotides align to TRBD1. The CDR3 is 16 amino acids. J gave up 4 bases and V 5 bases, and 11 bases lay outside the gene matches. Germline lookup yields CDR1 LNHDA and CDR2 SQIVND (reference sequence). The CDR3 loop is CASSARAQGTGNTIYF. The CDR3, as DNA: TGTGCCAGTAGTGCTCGGGCACAGGGGACAGGAAACACCATATATTTT.

The CDR3 is CASSQDPGENSPLHF. The DNA of the CDR3 is TGCGCCAGCAGCCAAGATCCAGGGGAAAATTCACCCCTCCACTTT. The V gene is TRBV4-1, the J gene TRBJ1-6; the D gene is possibly TRBD1 (6 bases). Looked up from germline, CDR1 is MGHRA and CDR2 is YSYEKL. V was cut by 0 bases and J by 7 bases, with 10 bases left in between. There are 15 residues in the CDR3.

This clone was observed a few times. The rearrangement uses TRBV29-1 and TRBJ2-5, with 8 bases matching TRBD2. Germline V gene lookup returns CDR1 SQVTM and CDR2 ANQGSEA. V dropped 7 bases and J dropped 0; count of bases not matched to a gene: 1. CDR3 length: 12 amino acids. CDR3 nucleotides: TGCAGCGCGGGACTAGACCAAGAGACCCAGTACTTC. This encodes CSAGLDQETQYF. The full variable domain, completed using reference TRBV29-1 and TRBJ2-5, is SAVISQKPSRDICQRGTSLTIQCQVDSQVTMMFWYRQQPGQSLTLIATANQGSEATYESGFVIDKFPISRPNLTFSTLTVSNMSPEDSSIYLCSAGLDQETQYFGPGTRLLVL.

The chain recombines TRBV19 with TRBJ1-6; perhaps TRBD1 as D (5 bases). The CDR3 sequence is 14 residues long. V lost 8 bases and J lost 7, with 15 bases in between. Germline V gives CDR1 LNHDA, CDR2 SQIVND (reference sequence). CDR3 sequence: CASERGLWNSPLHF. The CDR3 DNA is TGTGCCAGTGAGCGGGGCCTATGGAATTCACCCCTCCACTTT. The full variable domain, completed using reference TRBV19 and TRBJ1-6, is DGGITQSPKYLFRKEGQNVTLSCEQNLNHDAMYWYRQDPGQGLRLIYYSQIVNDFQKGDIAEGYSVSREKKESFPLTVTSAQKNPTAFYLCASERGLWNSPLHFGNGTRLTVT.

This chain connects TRBV5-4 to TRBJ1-5; maybe TRBD1 (5 bases). V was cut by 1 base and J by 5 bases, with 22 bases left in between. CDR3 size: 18 residues. The germline gives CDR1 SGHNT, CDR2 YYREEE (reference sequence). CDR3 residues: CASSLSPSKAGTYQPQHF. In DNA, the CDR3 is TGTGCCAGCAGCTTGAGCCCCAGCAAGGCAGGGACTTATCAGCCCCAGCATTTT.

This sequence joins TRBV5-5 and TRBJ1-5, with 11 bases identical to TRBD1. In germline, CDR1 is SGHKS, CDR2 YYEKEE (reference sequence). This CDR3 has 14 residues. Unmatched junction bases numbered 3, after V lost 4 bases and J lost 6 bases. The CDR3 here is CASSRDRGGQPQHF. As DNA, the CDR3 is TGTGCCAGCAGCCGGGACAGGGGGGGTCAGCCCCAGCATTTT. Based on the CDR3 plus reference TRBV5-5 and TRBJ1-5, the full variable domain is DAGVTQSPTHLIKTRGQQVTLRCSPISGHKSVSWYQQVLGQGPQFIFQYYEKEERGRGNFPDRFSARQFPNYSSELNVNALLLGDSALYLCASSRDRGGQPQHFGDGTRLSIL.

This clone occurred once. V is TRBV14 and J is TRBJ1-1; the match to TRBD1 covers 9 bases. CDR3 length: 16 amino acids. Germline loops: CDR1 SGHDN, CDR2 FVKESK. With V trimmed by 3 bases and J by 1 base, 6 bases remained unmatched. The CDR3 spells CASSHWTGARNTEAFF. Written as DNA, the CDR3 is TGTGCCAGCAGCCATTGGACAGGGGCCCGGAACACTGAAGCTTTCTTT. Together with reference TRBV14 and TRBJ1-1, the CDR3 gives the full variable domain: EAGVTQFPSHSVIEKGQTVTLRCDPISGHDNLYWYRRVMGKEIKFLLHFVKESKQDESGMPNNRFLAERTGGTYSTLKVQPAELEDSGVYFCASSHWTGARNTEAFFGQGTRLTVV.

The rearrangement joins TRBV5-4 to TRBJ2-3; 8 bases map to TRBD2. This CDR3 contains 16 residues. The V gene's germline CDR1 is SGHNT and CDR2 YYREEE (reference sequence). After removal of 0 bases from V and 1 base from J, the junction contained 4 bases not matched to a gene. The CDR3 reads CASSLGGSGGTDTQYF. In DNA, the CDR3 is TGTGCCAGCAGCTTGGGCGGTAGCGGGGGCACAGATACGCAGTATTTT.

The rearrangement uses TRBV7-2 and TRBJ1-6, with unresolved D. V lost 4 bases, J lost 13 bases, and 11 bases lay in between. Germline-derived CDR1 and CDR2 are SGHTA and FQGNSA. This CDR3 region has 12 residues. DNA of the CDR3: TGTGCCAGCAGCTCGTATGACTCCCCCCTCCACTTT. Translation gives CASSSYDSPLHF.

The chain combines TRBV10-1 with TRBJ1-1; tentative D call: TRBD1 (5 bases). Germline CDR1 is WNHNN and CDR2 is SYGVQD (reference sequence). The CDR3 has 11 amino acids. V was clipped by 6 bases and J by 6 bases, with 8 bases between them. CDR3 bases: TGCGCCAGCAGGGGGGGAGCTGAAGCTTTCTTT. Its protein is CASRGGAEAFF.

V usage is TRBV14 and J usage is TRBJ2-5; the D gene is possibly TRBD1 (5 bases). Germline CDR1 reads SGHDN; CDR2 reads FVKESK. V was pared by 3 bases and J by 0 bases, with 11 bases between. The CDR3 covers 15 residues. CDR3 protein: CASSQQGWYQETQYF. CDR3 nucleotides: TGTGCCAGCAGCCAGCAGGGATGGTACCAAGAGACCCAGTACTTC.

The chain has TRBV30 and TRBJ1-2; 8 nucleotides match TRBD1. CDR1 is GTSNPN and CDR2 is SVGIG in the germline V gene (reference sequence). After removal of 2 bases from V and 2 bases from J, the junction contained 7 bases not matched to a gene. The CDR3 contains 15 residues. CDR3 DNA: TGTGCCTGGAGTTCAGGGACAGGTCAGAACTATGGCTACACCTTC. Translated: CAWSSGTGQNYGYTF. Together with reference TRBV30 and TRBJ1-2, the CDR3 gives the full variable domain: SQTIHQWPATLVQPVGSPLSLECTVEGTSNPNLYWYRQAAGRGLQLLFYSVGIGQISSEVPQNLSASRPQDRQFILSSKKLLLSDSGFYLCAWSSGTGQNYGYTFGSGTRLTVV.

CDR3 residues: CASRSGVTNEKLFF. The CDR3 nucleotides read TGTGCCAGCAGGAGCGGGGTAACTAATGAAAAACTGTTTTTT. The chain recombines TRBV2 with TRBJ1-4; D remains ambiguous. V dropped 6 bases and J dropped 1 base, with 9 bases sitting between them. Germline V gives CDR1 SNHLY, CDR2 FYNNEI. CDR3 length: 14 residues.

The chain links TRBV6-1 to TRBJ2-3; 7 nucleotides agree with TRBD2. Germline V gives CDR1 MNHNS, CDR2 SASEGT. The CDR3 contains 16 residues. J lost 0 bases, V lost 4 bases, and 7 bases had no gene match. CDR3 residues: CASSVAGVSSTDTQYF. CDR3 bases: TGTGCCAGCAGTGTGGCGGGAGTATCTAGCACAGATACGCAGTATTTT.

The rearrangement joins TRBV5-1 to TRBJ1-1; tentative D call: TRBD1 (6 bases). The CDR3 is 14 residues long. Trimming stripped 5 bases from V and 1 base from J, with 12 bases between. Germline CDR1 reads SGHRS; CDR2 reads YFSETQ. CDR3 DNA: TGCGCCAGCAGGTCGACGACAGGGAACACTGAAGCTTTCTTT. Its protein is CASRSTTGNTEAFF.

The chain links TRBV4-1 to TRBJ2-1; 13 bases line up with TRBD2. With V trimmed by 3 bases and J by 2 bases, 4 bases remained unmatched. This CDR3 region has 17 residues. Germline CDR1 reads MGHRA; CDR2 reads YSYEKL. The CDR3 loop reads CASSHRGLAGAYNEQFF. CDR3 sequence (DNA): TGCGCCAGCAGCCATCGAGGACTAGCGGGGGCCTACAATGAGCAGTTCTTC.

The sample holds a few counts of this clone. The chain uses TRBV7-2 and TRBJ2-5; 10 nucleotides align to TRBD1. The CDR3 loop spans 18 amino acids. In germline, CDR1 is SGHTA, CDR2 FQGNSA. Trimming removed 5 bases from V and 2 bases from J; junction bases left unmatched: 14. The CDR3, as DNA: TGTGCCAGCAGCCCCAGGGGACAGGGGTTGTTGCGGCAAGAGACCCAGTACTTC. Its protein is CASSPRGQGLLRQETQYF.

This clone was counted only a few times. The gene calls are TRBV19 and TRBJ1-5, with D possibly matching TRBD1 (5 bases). The CDR3 has 15 residues. Deletions cut 2 bases from V and 6 bases from J, with 14 bases between. Per the germline V gene, CDR1 is LNHDA and CDR2 is SQIVND (reference sequence). CDR3 protein: CASSILQGLGQPQHF. Written as DNA, the CDR3 is TGTGCCAGTAGTATACTTCAGGGTCTAGGTCAGCCCCAGCATTTT.

This clone came up a few times. The chain uses TRBV10-3 and TRBJ1-5, with TRBD1 as a possible D gene (5 bases). The germline V gene encodes CDR1 ENHRY and CDR2 SYGVKD. This CDR3 is built from 14 residues. V lost 3 bases and J lost 7, with 13 bases in between. In nucleotides, the CDR3 is TGTGCCATCAGTGACGGGGGGGTCAACCAGCCCCAGCATTTT. It is translated as CAISDGGVNQPQHF.

J is TRBJ1-1 and V is TRBV6-5, with 7 bases aligning to TRBD1. J lost 4 bases, V lost 6 bases, and 11 bases had no gene match. This CDR3 is 15 amino acids long. Looked up from germline, CDR1 is MNHEY and CDR2 is SVGAGI. CDR3 protein: CASRTNRGRTTEAFF. DNA for the CDR3: TGTGCCAGCAGGACCAACAGGGGCCGGACCACTGAAGCTTTCTTT.

The chain is built from TRBV21-1 and TRBJ1-1. TRBV21-1 is flagged as a pseudogene. The CDR3 contains 14 residues. CDR3 DNA: TGTGCCAGCAGCAAAGGGAGGGAAAACACTGAAGCTTTCTTT. It codes for CASSKGRENTEAFF.

This rearrangement joins TRBV2 to TRBJ2-7; 11 nucleotides line up with TRBD2. Germline trimming cut 6 bases from V and 7 bases from J; bases unmatched to any gene: 5. The CDR3 is 13 residues long. Germline V gene lookup returns CDR1 SNHLY and CDR2 FYNNEI. The DNA for the CDR3 is TGTGCCAGCAGGACTAGCGGGGTGGCGGAGCAGTACTTC. Protein product: CASRTSGVAEQYF.

The V gene is TRBV5-1, the J gene TRBJ2-3; a weak D match, TRBD1 (6 bases). The CDR3 consists of 16 residues. CDR1 SGHRS and CDR2 YFSETQ come from the germline V gene. Trimming cost V 2 bases and J 1 base, with 14 bases left between them. This CDR3 reads CASSLTGTSRTDTQYF. The CDR3 DNA reads as TGCGCCAGCAGCTTAACCGGGACATCCCGCACAGATACGCAGTATTTT.

J is TRBJ2-3 and V is TRBV30, with 8 bases lining up with TRBD2. The V and J ends lost 3 bases and 1 base, in that order; junction bases with no gene match: 3. The CDR3 is made up of 14 amino acids. In germline, CDR1 is GTSNPN, CDR2 SVGIG (reference sequence). The CDR3 protein is CAWRRRGGTDTQYF. The CDR3 nucleotides read TGTGCCTGGAGACGGCGGGGGGGCACAGATACGCAGTATTTT.

The CDR3 DNA reads as TGTGCCAGCAGCTTGGATGGGGGGGGAAGGACTGAAGCTTTCTTT. Its protein product is CASSLDGGGRTEAFF. This chain connects TRBV5-5 to TRBJ1-1; TRBD1 is a possible D gene (5 bases). There are 15 residues in the CDR3. Germline CDR1 SGHKS, CDR2 YYEKEE (reference sequence). The V and J ends lost 0 bases and 5 bases respectively, with 14 bases between them.

This clone showed up just a few times. Sequence at one end of the junction differs from germline and may be a read error. The chain recombines TRBV7-7 with TRBJ1-4; a weak D match, TRBD1 (6 bases). The V gene's germline CDR1 is SSHAT and CDR2 FNYEAQ (reference sequence). There are 17 residues in the CDR3. The CDR3 sequence: CASSVTPYRANGEKLFF. CDR3 nucleotide sequence: TGTGCTAGCAGCGTAACACCATACAGGGCGAACGGGGAAAAACTGTTTTTT.

This clone has only one observation. The chain employs TRBV18 and TRBJ1-5; no clear D. CDR3 length equals 18 residues. V lost 2 bases and J 2 bases, leaving 19 bases between the germline ends. Germline V gene lookup returns CDR1 KGHSH and CDR2 LQKENI. The DNA of the CDR3 is TGTGCCAGCTCACCAGTAGGCGGGATAGTAGAGCGCAATCAGCCCCAGCATTTT. Translation: CASSPVGGIVERNQPQHF. The variable domain in full, with the rest retrieved from reference TRBV18 and TRBJ1-5, is NAGVMQNPRHLVRRRGQEARLRCSPMKGHSHVYWYRQLPEEGLKFMVYLQKENIIDESGMPKERFSAEFPKEGPSILRIQQVVRGDSAAYFCASSPVGGIVERNQPQHFGDGTRLSIL.

The chain links TRBV5-1 to TRBJ2-7; TRBD1 agrees at 7 bases. The CDR3 sequence is 17 residues long. With 2 bases clipped from V and 0 bases from J, the junction kept 11 bases outside the gene matches. Germline V gene data show CDR1 as SGHRS and CDR2 as YFSETQ. CDR3 residues: CASSLGLTGTVSYEQYF. The CDR3 nucleotides are TGCGCCAGCAGCTTAGGCCTAACCGGGACAGTCTCCTACGAGCAGTACTTC.

The chain recombines TRBV28 with TRBJ2-7; possibly TRBD1 for D (5 bases). Trimming shortened V by 5 bases and J by 3 bases, and 14 bases separated the two germline ends. Germline V gene lookup returns CDR1 MDHEN and CDR2 SYDVKM. The CDR3 length is 14 residues. Written as DNA, the CDR3 is TGTGCCAGCAGTGCAGCAGGGCCCGACTACGAGCAGTACTTC. This codes for CASSAAGPDYEQYF.